Sequencing of this T cell receptor beta chain was carried out in a study of control samples from healthy donors and cancer patients. J gave up 8 bases and V 3 bases, and 3 bases lay outside the gene matches. Germline values: CDR1 KGHSH, CDR2 LQKENI. CDR3 size: 13 residues. Some clones are missing from TCRdb's copy, which holds only in-frame ones; the method was immunoSEQ multiplex PCR. The repertoire has around 100,000 clones, around 89% of them found once; the top ten carry under 20%. The sequenced sample was PBMCs. The J gene is TRBJ1-4, the V gene TRBV18; TRBD1 matches 7 bases. The receptor's source is a man in his 60s with lung cancer. DNA for the CDR3: TGTGCCAGCTCACCGGGGACAGAGGAAAAACTGTTTTTT. Translated, it gives CASSPGTEEKLFF.